This entry lists 24 T cell receptor beta chains sequenced from one sample in a study of T cell clonality in common variable immunodeficiency. Data came from immunoSEQ multiplex PCR; TCRdb stores just in-frame clones and leaves some out. The data list about 64,000 clones, none observed once; 1.7% falls to the top ten. The specimen was peripheral blood mononuclear cells. The origin of the receptors is a person between 18 and 70 years old in good health.

This clone was found many times. From the germline J gene comes the end of the CDR3, since the read stops 3 residues before it. The rearrangement links TRBV11-2 to TRBJ2-5; 7 nucleotides align to TRBD2. With 1 base clipped from V and 2 bases from J, the junction kept 4 bases outside the gene matches. This CDR3 region has 15 residues. The V gene's germline CDR1 is SGHAT and CDR2 FQNNGV. CDR3 DNA, as far as it was read: TGTGCCAGCAGCTTAGGTGAACTAGCGCAAGAGACC. It specifies CASSLGELAQET. The full CDR3 is CASSLGELAQETQYF.

This clone was observed many times. The read ends 3 residues before the CDR3 terminus; that terminus is restored from the germline J gene. Other nucleotide sequences from this sample produce the same CDR3. The chain links TRBV7-2 to TRBJ1-6; D perhaps matches TRBD1 (5 bases). CDR3 size: 15 residues. Looked up from germline, CDR1 is SGHTA and CDR2 is FQGNSA. V was clipped by 3 bases and J by 0 bases, with 6 bases between them. CDR3 DNA (partial): TGTGCCAGCAGCTTGGGGGGCTCCTATAATTCACCC. Protein sequence: CASSLGGSYNSP. The whole CDR3 sequence reads CASSLGGSYNSPLHF.

This clone was detected ten times or more. The CDR3 end is not reached by the read, which stops 3 residues before it; the germline J gene fills it in. V is TRBV13 and J is TRBJ1-1; D is possibly TRBD1 (5 bases). Germline CDR1 and CDR2: PRHDT and FYEKMQ (reference sequence). V was cut by 5 bases and J by 1 base, with 11 bases left in between. The CDR3 sequence is 14 residues long. CDR3 region: CASSQLQGNTEAFF. The CDR3 bases that were read are TGTGCCAGCAGCCAGCTTCAGGGGAACACTGAA.

This clone has ten or more counts. The CDR3 goes on 3 residues after the read ends, and that part is filled in from the germline J gene. The chain combines TRBV7-9 with TRBJ1-6; D perhaps matches TRBD1 (5 bases). V was shortened by 5 bases and J by 8 bases, with 13 bases between the two germline ends. This CDR3 region has 14 residues. Germline V CDR1 and CDR2: SEHNR, FQNEAQ (reference sequence). This CDR3 is CASSKGDSYSPLHF. CDR3 bases read: TGTGCCAGCAGCAAAGGGGACTCCTATTCACCC. The full variable domain, its missing parts supplied by reference TRBV7-9 and TRBJ1-6, is DTGVSQNPRHKITKRGQNVTFRCDPISEHNRLYWYRQTLGQGPEFLTYFQNEAQLEKSRLLSDRFSAERPKGSFSTLEIQRTEQGDSAMYLCASSKGDSYSPLHFGNGTRLTVT.

This clone appeared many times. The read falls 3 residues short of the CDR3 end, and the missing part is taken from the germline J gene. The chain carries TRBV7-6 and TRBJ1-1; D might be TRBD1 (6 bases). CDR1 SGHVS and CDR2 FNYEAQ come from the germline V gene. The V end was cut by 0 bases, the J end by 3 bases, with 8 bases between. The CDR3 spans 14 residues. CDR3 residues: CASSLAHRDTEAFF. The CDR3 DNA, read in part, is TGTGCCAGCAGCTTAGCGCACAGGGACACTGAA.

Many counts were recorded for this clone. The part of the CDR3 DNA that was read is TGCGCCAGCAGCTCTACCGGGACAGGGAATGAAAAA. The encoded protein is CASSSTGTGNEK. The entire CDR3 reads CASSSTGTGNEKLFF. The chain recombines TRBV5-1 with TRBJ1-4; 9 bases match TRBD1. The read ends 3 residues shy of where the CDR3 ends; the end is completed using the germline J gene. The CDR3 covers 15 residues. CDR1 is SGHRS, CDR2 YFSETQ, per germline. Unmatched junction bases numbered 5, after V lost 3 bases and J lost 5 bases.

This clone was counted many times. The CDR3 end lies 3 residues beyond the end of the read and is filled in from the germline J gene. This chain joins TRBV19 and TRBJ2-1; D is perhaps TRBD2 (6 bases). Trimming shortened V by 4 bases and J by 6 bases, and 13 bases separated the two germline ends. CDR3 length equals 14 residues. Per germline, CDR1 LNHDA and CDR2 SQIVND (reference sequence). The CDR3 DNA, read in part, is TGTGCCAGTAGTACGGACTACCCCCCCAATGAG. Translation gives CASSTDYPPNE. The full-length CDR3 reads as CASSTDYPPNEQFF.

Notes on this clone: The read finishes 3 residues shy of the CDR3 end, and the germline J gene is used to complete it. The chain joins TRBV29-1 to TRBJ2-7; TRBD1 is a possible D gene (5 bases). The CDR3 is made up of 11 amino acids. The V and J ends lost 5 bases and 6 bases respectively, with 11 bases between them. Germline lookup yields CDR1 SQVTM and CDR2 ANQGSEA. The CDR3 loop reads CSVTGPGEQYF. Incomplete CDR3 DNA: TGCAGCGTTACAGGCCCGGGCGAG.

The table lists this clone with many counts. Coverage ceases 3 residues before the CDR3 finishes, and the germline J gene fills in the end. The V and J genes are TRBV6-2 or TRBV6-3 and TRBJ1-4; TRBD1 might be the D (6 bases). Germline V gives CDR1 MNHEY, CDR2 SVGEGT. V was pared by 2 bases and J by 5 bases, with 18 bases between. The CDR3 covers 17 residues. The covered CDR3 bases are TGTGCCAGCAGTTACGGCGACAGGTTCCATAGGAATGAAAAA. As protein: CASSYGDRFHRNEK. The whole CDR3 protein is CASSYGDRFHRNEKLFF.

This clone was seen more than once but under ten times. The CDR3 end lies 3 residues beyond the end of the read and is filled in from the germline J gene. The V call is TRBV7-9, the J call TRBJ2-3, with TRBD2 matching 8 bases. V was pared by 8 bases and J by 1 base, with 5 bases of the junction left unmatched. The CDR3 runs to 14 residues. Germline assignment: CDR1 SEHNR and CDR2 FQNEAQ (reference sequence). The CDR3 sequence: CASVLAGRTDTQYF. CDR3 DNA (partial): TGTGCCAGCGTTCTAGCGGGTCGCACAGATACG.

This clone was detected many times. The read ends 3 residues before the CDR3 terminus; that terminus is restored from the germline J gene. This sequence joins TRBV5-1 and TRBJ2-7; 10 positions match TRBD2. The CDR3 is made up of 18 amino acids. In germline, CDR1 is SGHRS, CDR2 YFSETQ. V was clipped by 4 bases and J by 3 bases; unmatched bases: 16. CDR3 protein: CASSPIPPGLAIIYEQYF. CDR3 DNA (partial): TGCGCCAGCAGCCCTATCCCCCCGGGACTAGCGATAATCTACGAG.

This clone was found many times. The CDR3 extends 3 residues past the end of the read, so its final part is completed from the germline J gene. V usage is TRBV29-1 and J usage is TRBJ2-7, with 7 bases fitting TRBD2. The length of the CDR3 is 14 residues. After removal of 4 bases from V and 4 bases from J, the junction contained 10 bases not matched to a gene. CDR1 is SQVTM and CDR2 is ANQGSEA in the germline V gene. CDR3 DNA (partial): TGCAGCGTTGGCCTAGCGGCGCGACCGTACGAG. Amino acids: CSVGLAARPYE. The complete CDR3 protein is CSVGLAARPYEQYF.

This clone came up many times. The CDR3 end lies 3 residues beyond the end of the read and is filled in from the germline J gene. The chain uses TRBV19 and TRBJ2-7; maybe TRBD1 (6 bases). The germline V gene has CDR1 LNHDA and CDR2 SQIVND (reference sequence). V shed 6 bases and J shed 5 bases, with 20 bases lying between them. The CDR3 length is 15 residues. Incomplete CDR3 DNA: TGTGCCAGTAGGTCACCGGGACACCTTGGAGACGAG. Encoded protein: CASRSPGHLGDE. The complete CDR3 reads CASRSPGHLGDEQYF. The complete variable domain, with remaining parts taken from reference TRBV19 and TRBJ2-7, reads DGGITQSPKYLFRKEGQNVTLSCEQNLNHDAMYWYRQDPGQGLRLIYYSQIVNDFQKGDIAEGYSVSREKKESFPLTVTSAQKNPTAFYLCASRSPGHLGDEQYFGPGTRLTVT.

This clone was detected ten times or more. The CDR3 end is not reached by the read, which stops 3 residues before it; the germline J gene fills it in. V usage is TRBV30 and J usage is TRBJ1-5, with D possibly TRBD1 on 6 matching bases. V dropped 1 base and J dropped 4 bases, with 14 bases sitting between them. The CDR3 length is 15 residues. Germline V gives CDR1 GTSNPN, CDR2 SVGIG (reference sequence). The sequenced CDR3 bases are TGTGCCTGGAGTGACACCCCCGGGACAAATCAGCCC. It encodes CAWSDTPGTNQP. The full CDR3 reads CAWSDTPGTNQPQHF.

At least ten counts were recorded for this clone. The missing CDR3 end, 3 residues past where the read stops, is filled in from the germline J gene. The chain recombines TRBV7-3 with TRBJ1-1, with D perhaps matching TRBD1 (6 bases). The CDR3 is 12 amino acids. V lost 5 bases and J 5 bases, leaving 9 bases between the germline ends. From germline, CDR1 is SGHTA and CDR2 FQGTGA. Here the CDR3 reads CASSPTGTEAFF. CDR3 bases read: TGTGCCAGCAGCCCAACAGGGACTGAA.

This clone has at least ten counts. The CDR3 end is not reached by the read, which stops 3 residues before it; the germline J gene fills it in. V usage is TRBV5-6 and J usage is TRBJ1-2, with TRBD1 matching over 7 bases. In germline, CDR1 is SGHDT, CDR2 YYEEEE. The CDR3 sequence is 14 residues long. Germline trimming cut 5 bases from V and 4 bases from J; bases unmatched to any gene: 8. The sequenced CDR3 bases are TGTGCCAGCAGTTCGAAGGGGACAGTCTATGGC. It encodes CASSSKGTVYG. The complete CDR3 sequence is CASSSKGTVYGYTF.

This clone was found many times. The read terminates 3 residues ahead of where the CDR3 ends, so the germline J gene completes it. The genes are TRBV2 and TRBJ1-2; 7 bases match TRBD1. The CDR3 has 13 amino acids. Trimming at V came to 2 bases and at J to 5 bases, leaving 2 bases not matched to a gene. CDR1 and CDR2 (germline): SNHLY, FYNNEI. The CDR3 protein is CASSEYRGYGYTF. The sequenced CDR3 bases are TGTGCCAGCAGTGAATACAGGGGATATGGC. Based on the CDR3 plus reference TRBV2 and TRBJ1-2, the full variable domain is EPEVTQTPSHQVTQMGQEVILRCVPISNHLYFYWYRQILGQKVEFLVSFYNNEISEKSEIFDDQFSVERPDGSNFTLKIRSTKLEDSAMYFCASSEYRGYGYTFGSGTRLTVV.

This clone occurred many times. Sequencing ends 3 residues short of the CDR3 end; the germline J gene provides the rest. The chain carries TRBV18 and TRBJ1-1; TRBD1 might be the D (5 bases). V shed 1 base and J shed 1 base, with 13 bases lying between them. Germline V gene lookup returns CDR1 KGHSH and CDR2 LQKENI. This CDR3 spans 16 amino acids. CDR3: CASSPLSQTGNTEAFF. CDR3 bases read: TGTGCCAGCTCACCACTCTCCCAAACAGGGAACACTGAA.

This clone was observed at least ten times. The read is 3 residues too short to cover the CDR3 end, so that end is filled in from the germline J gene. The chain couples TRBV20-1 to TRBJ1-4; TRBD1 matches 9 bases. CDR1 and CDR2 from the germline V gene are DFQATT and SNEGSKA (reference sequence). Trimming at V came to 6 bases and at J to 7 bases, leaving 6 bases not matched to a gene. CDR3 length equals 13 residues. The part of the CDR3 DNA that was read is TGCAGTGCGAGGGACAGGGCGGGTGAAAAA. Translating it yields CSARDRAGEK. The entire CDR3 sequence reads CSARDRAGEKLFF.

This clone was picked up many times. The CDR3 goes on 3 residues after the read ends, and that part is filled in from the germline J gene. The J gene is TRBJ2-3, the V gene TRBV5-6; the match to TRBD2 covers 8 bases. Germline CDR1 and CDR2: SGHDT and YYEEEE. The junction had 4 bases not matched to a gene; V was cut back by 3 bases and J by 1 base. This CDR3 is built from 15 residues. The CDR3 reads CASSSAGGRTDTQYF. Partial CDR3 DNA: TGTGCCAGCAGCTCGGCGGGGGGACGCACAGATACG.

This clone appeared many times. Sequencing ends 3 residues short of the CDR3 end; the germline J gene provides the rest. The chain recombines TRBV2 with TRBJ1-1, with TRBD1 matching 8 bases. Germline V gives CDR1 SNHLY, CDR2 FYNNEI. The CDR3 sequence is 14 residues long. Losses at the gene ends were 5 bases for V and 2 bases for J; bases not matched to a gene: 4. The CDR3 is CASSRTGLNTEAFF. The CDR3 bases that were read are TGTGCCAGCAGTCGGACAGGGCTAAACACTGAA.

This clone was found many times. The read falls 3 residues short of the CDR3 end, and the missing part is taken from the germline J gene. The rearrangement joins TRBV2 to TRBJ1-2; D is possibly TRBD1 (6 bases). CDR3 length: 15 amino acids. Trimming took off 6 bases at V and 0 bases at J, with 14 bases between the two ends. The germline gives CDR1 SNHLY, CDR2 FYNNEI. Partial CDR3 DNA: TGTGCCAGCAGGAAAGGACAGCTCTCTAACTATGGC. As protein: CASRKGQLSNYG. In full, the CDR3 is CASRKGQLSNYGYTF.

This clone was detected ten times or more. The CDR3 end falls 3 residues outside the read, so it is completed with the germline J gene. The rearrangement links TRBV12-3 or TRBV12-4 to TRBJ2-1; 8 bases map to TRBD1. The CDR3 totals 15 residues. J was trimmed by 6 bases and V by 6 bases; bases with no gene match: 10. CDR3 DNA (partial): TGTGCCAGCAGCTCCGACAGGGGATGGGTCAATGAG. Protein product: CASSSDRGWVNE. The whole CDR3 protein reads CASSSDRGWVNEQFF.

This clone has at least ten counts. With the read ending 3 residues before the CDR3 end, the germline J gene is used to fill in that end. This rearrangement joins TRBV20-1 to TRBJ2-1; a weak D match, TRBD2 (7 bases). CDR3 length: 13 amino acids. Germline CDR1 DFQATT, CDR2 SNEGSKA (reference sequence). The CDR3 is CSAKRGGNNEQFF. The sequenced CDR3 bases are TGCAGCGCAAAGAGGGGGGGTAACAATGAG.